This T cell receptor (beta chain) was documented in a study of cytomegalovirus exposure and HLA in healthy donors. Overall study findings and caveats: In vitro data verified a few CMV-associated chains as specific for CMV antigens. TCR sequences were mostly rare, though some public TCRs occurred in many donors.

Only one count was recorded for this clone. Its antigen is unknown. V lost 0 bases, J lost 4 bases, and 13 bases lay in between. CDR1 is LGHNA, CDR2 YNFKEQ, per germline. The CDR3 covers 15 residues. TCRdb's copy holds only in-frame clones and misses some; the assay was immunoSEQ multiplex PCR. The sample consists of roughly 120,000 clones, 75% to 90% of them appearing once. The chain employs TRBV4-2 and TRBJ2-7; maybe TRBD2 (6 bases). The specimen was PBMCs. The receptor was isolated from a young man in good health and CMV-seropositive. The CDR3 nucleotides read TGTGCCAGCAGCCAAGATCTCTCCCTAGCGTACGAGCAGTACTTC. This encodes CASSQDLSLAYEQYF.